This passage covers 26 T cell receptor beta chains from one sample sequenced in a study of T cell responses to AZD1222 COVID-19 vaccine. This table comes from immunoSEQ multiplex PCR, and its TCRdb copy is limited to in-frame clones, with some not included. Altogether 95,000 to 110,000 clones are present, around 91% being singletons, with the ten largest covering around 45%. This specimen was peripheral blood, taken on day 0 of AZD1222 vaccination. These receptors were taken from an adult in good health.

The V and J genes are TRBV7-2 and TRBJ2-2; D remains unclear. Germline assignment: CDR1 SGHTA and CDR2 FQGNSA. V was trimmed by 1 base and J by 1 base, leaving 4 bases between them. CDR3 size: 14 residues. CDR3 loop: CASSLGVNTGELFF. The CDR3 nucleotides are TGTGCCAGCAGCTTAGGTGTGAACACCGGGGAGCTGTTTTTT.

The chain is built from TRBV12-5 and TRBJ1-4; 9 bases are shared with TRBD1. This CDR3 has 14 residues. Germline V gene lookup returns CDR1 LGHNT and CDR2 FRNRAP. V dropped 4 bases and J dropped 8; count of bases not matched to a gene: 5. This CDR3 is CASGWTGEREKLFF. CDR3 in DNA: TGTGCTAGTGGTTGGACAGGGGAGCGAGAAAAACTGTTTTTT.

The rearrangement joins TRBV5-5 to TRBJ1-4; D remains ambiguous. V was pared by 4 bases and J by 4 bases, with 14 bases between. The CDR3 length is 15 residues. CDR1 is SGHKS, CDR2 YYEKEE, per germline (reference sequence). CDR3 sequence reads: CASSGKLGVNEKLFF. The CDR3 DNA reads as TGTGCCAGCAGCGGCAAACTGGGAGTTAATGAAAAACTGTTTTTT.

Written as DNA, the CDR3 is TGTGCCAGCAGCCGTACTCGCACAGATACGCAGTATTTT. This codes for CASSRTRTDTQYF. The V gene is TRBV14, the J gene TRBJ2-3; D gene ambiguous. The CDR3 consists of 13 residues. In germline, CDR1 is SGHDN, CDR2 FVKESK. V was trimmed by 4 bases and J by 1 base, leaving 6 bases between them.

In this sample, this clone turned up once. V gene TRBV7-3 combines with J gene TRBJ2-1; weak D call: TRBD2 (5 bases). V lost 8 bases and J lost 7, with 21 bases in between. Germline V gene lookup returns CDR1 SGHTA and CDR2 FQGTGA. The CDR3 contains 15 residues. The CDR3, as DNA: TGTGCCAGCGCAAAAAGCGGTTCTACTCCAAATGAGCAGTTCTTC. Protein product: CASAKSGSTPNEQFF.

This chain connects TRBV3-1 (or the pseudogene TRBV3-2) to TRBJ2-2; maybe TRBD1 (6 bases). Germline V gives CDR1 LGHDT, CDR2 YNNKEL (reference sequence). V lost 5 bases and J 5 bases, leaving 9 bases between the germline ends. The CDR3 consists of 13 residues. CDR3 coding DNA: TGTGCCAGCAGCTATACAGGGACCGGGGAGCTGTTTTTT. Translation gives CASSYTGTGELFF.

Only a few counts were recorded for this clone. The chain recombines TRBV7-2 with TRBJ2-7, with D possibly TRBD1 on 6 matching bases. Between the trimmed V and J ends, which lost 8 bases and 2 bases, there was a span of 13 bases. The CDR3 contains 13 residues. The germline gives CDR1 SGHTA, CDR2 FQGNSA. This CDR3 is CASQGPKAYEQYF. CDR3 coding DNA: TGTGCCAGCCAGGGGCCCAAGGCCTACGAGCAGTACTTC. The full variable domain, in which reference TRBV7-2 and TRBJ2-7 provide the parts outside the CDR3, is GAGVSQSPSNKVTEKGKDVELRCDPISGHTALYWYRQSLGQGLEFLIYFQGNSAPDKSGLPSDRFSAERTGGSVSTLTIQRTQQEDSAVYLCASQGPKAYEQYFGPGTRLTVT.

The rearrangement links TRBV10-2 to TRBJ1-6, with 8 positions matching TRBD1. The CDR3 runs to 14 residues. CDR1 and CDR2 (germline): WSHSY, SAAADI. J lost 8 bases, V lost 6 bases, and 6 bases had no gene match. CDR3 DNA: TGCGCCAGCAGGGTACAGGGGGAACATTCACCCCTCCACTTT. Residues: CASRVQGEHSPLHF.

The rearrangement joins TRBV27 to TRBJ2-3; 11 bases map to TRBD2. This CDR3 is 15 amino acids long. CDR1 MNHEY and CDR2 SMNVEV come from the germline V gene (reference sequence). Losses at the gene ends were 3 bases for V and 5 bases for J; bases not matched to a gene: 4. CDR3 amino acids: CASSFNSGGGDTQYF. Here the CDR3 DNA reads TGTGCCAGCAGTTTTAATAGCGGGGGGGGAGATACGCAGTATTTT.

This chain joins TRBV28 and TRBJ2-3; 10 nucleotides agree with TRBD2. V lost 5 bases, J lost 4 bases, and 12 bases stayed unmatched. This CDR3 contains 17 residues. The V gene's germline CDR1 is MDHEN and CDR2 SYDVKM. In nucleotides, the CDR3 is TGTGCCAGCAGTAGAGCGGGAGGGCCTTTCGGGGCAGATACGCAGTATTTT. This translates into CASSRAGGPFGADTQYF. The variable domain in full, completed from reference TRBV28 and TRBJ2-3, reads DVKVTQSSRYLVKRTGEKVFLECVQDMDHENMFWYRQDPGLGLRLIYFSYDVKMKEKGDIPEGYSVSREKKERFSLILESASTNQTSMYLCASSRAGGPFGADTQYFGPGTRLTVL.

The V and J genes are TRBV10-1 and TRBJ2-3; the D is unclear. The germline V and J ends were trimmed by 0 bases and 5 bases, with 12 bases remaining between them. Per germline, CDR1 WNHNN and CDR2 SYGVQD (reference sequence). This CDR3 region has 15 residues. The CDR3 coding sequence is TGCGCCAGCAGTGAGTCCGGACCCCCCAAAGATACGCAGTATTTT. Translation gives CASSESGPPKDTQYF.

This rearrangement joins TRBV7-3 to TRBJ2-2, with 8 bases fitting TRBD2. The CDR3 has 17 amino acids. V shed 5 bases, J shed 1 base, and the junction held 9 bases outside the gene matches. CDR1 and CDR2 (germline): SGHTA, FQGTGA. The CDR3 region has the DNA TGTGCCAGCAGCCCCCAGGGACTAGTCGGGAACACCGGGGAGCTGTTTTTT. This translates into CASSPQGLVGNTGELFF.

The chain recombines TRBV19 with TRBJ1-5; a weak D match, TRBD1 (6 bases). This CDR3 spans 13 amino acids. V lost 6 bases, J lost 3 bases, and 9 bases lay in between. Germline loops: CDR1 LNHDA, CDR2 SQIVND (reference sequence). The CDR3 coding sequence is TGTGCCAGTAGGGGGGCAGTCAATCAGCCCCAGCATTTT. This sequence encodes CASRGAVNQPQHF.

J is TRBJ2-7 and V is TRBV7-2, with D unclear. V was clipped by 4 bases and J by 4 bases, with 8 bases between them. CDR3 length: 12 amino acids. Germline loops: CDR1 SGHTA, CDR2 FQGNSA. CDR3 in amino acids: CASSSTRYEQYF. The CDR3 DNA reads as TGTGCCAGCAGCTCGACACGATACGAGCAGTACTTC.

On this clone: The junction shows a germline mismatch at one end, possibly a read error. The chain couples TRBV28 to TRBJ1-5, with 7 bases aligning to TRBD1. The CDR3 covers 15 residues. Germline values: CDR1 MDHEN, CDR2 SYDVKM. CDR3 coding DNA: TGTGCTAGCAGCCCTCCCCGACAGGGAATTCAGCCCCAGCATTTT. Amino acids: CASSPPRQGIQPQHF.

The chain joins TRBV18 to TRBJ1-5; unclear D gene. Trimming cost V 2 bases and J 5 bases, with 7 bases left between them. Germline V lookup: CDR1 KGHSH, CDR2 LQKENI. The CDR3 has 13 residues. The CDR3 protein is CASSPARDQPQHF. The CDR3, as DNA: TGTGCCAGCTCACCAGCTCGGGATCAGCCCCAGCATTTT.

This chain connects TRBV2 to TRBJ2-7; D remains ambiguous. Germline lookup yields CDR1 SNHLY and CDR2 FYNNEI. The CDR3 runs to 13 residues. Trimming took 5 bases from V and 2 from J, leaving 10 bases between them. The CDR3 here is CASSPRWAYEQYF. The CDR3 nucleotides read TGTGCCAGCAGTCCCCGTTGGGCCTACGAGCAGTACTTC.

V usage is TRBV27 and J usage is TRBJ2-5, with a possible D match to TRBD2 (6 bases). V lost 7 bases to trimming and J lost 1 base, with 16 bases between them. The CDR3 is 15 residues long. CDR1 and CDR2 (germline): MNHEY, SMNVEV (reference sequence). CDR3 in DNA: TGTGCCAGCACCTCGGCGGGGCGGCCCCAAGAGACCCAGTACTTC. Protein sequence: CASTSAGRPQETQYF.

This clone was counted a single time. J is TRBJ2-1 and V is TRBV5-5; 9 nucleotides agree with TRBD1. The CDR3 is made up of 14 amino acids. V lost 4 bases to trimming and J lost 5 bases; unmatched junction nucleotides: 4. Germline CDR1 is SGHKS and CDR2 is YYEKEE (reference sequence). The CDR3 DNA sequence: TGTGCCAGCAGCGCGGGACAGGGTGACAATGAGCAGTTCTTC. Protein product: CASSAGQGDNEQFF.

CDR3 in amino acids: CAIGVGLEGNQPQHF. For the CDR3, the DNA is TGTGCCATCGGAGTGGGACTTGAAGGCAATCAGCCCCAGCATTTT. This chain connects TRBV10-3 to TRBJ1-5; maybe TRBD1 (5 bases). V lost 8 bases to trimming and J lost 2 bases, with 16 bases between them. The germline V gene has CDR1 ENHRY and CDR2 SYGVKD. The CDR3 loop spans 15 amino acids.

V usage is TRBV18 and J usage is TRBJ2-7; D might be TRBD1 or TRBD2, each matching 5 bases. The CDR3 is made up of 14 amino acids. Germline V gene lookup returns CDR1 KGHSH and CDR2 LQKENI. V lost 8 bases to trimming and J lost 1 base, with 15 bases between them. DNA for the CDR3: TGTGCCAGCCGAACGGGGCAGAGTTCCTACGAGCAGTACTTC. Amino acids: CASRTGQSSYEQYF. Drawing the rest from reference TRBV18 and TRBJ2-7, the complete variable domain is NAGVMQNPRHLVRRRGQEARLRCSPMKGHSHVYWYRQLPEEGLKFMVYLQKENIIDESGMPKERFSAEFPKEGPSILRIQQVVRGDSAAYFCASRTGQSSYEQYFGPGTRLTVT.

In nucleotides, the CDR3 is TGCGCCAGCAGCCAAGACAGTACAGGGGGAGTTGAGACCCAGTACTTC. As protein: CASSQDSTGGVETQYF. The genes are TRBV4-1 and TRBJ2-5; the match to TRBD1 covers 8 bases. Per the germline V gene, CDR1 is MGHRA and CDR2 is YSYEKL. With 0 bases clipped from V and 5 bases from J, the junction kept 8 bases outside the gene matches. The CDR3 has 16 amino acids.

This clone occurred once. The rearrangement joins TRBV7-8 to TRBJ1-2; D uncertain. This CDR3 region has 13 residues. Germline lookup yields CDR1 SGHVS and CDR2 FQNEAQ. The V and J ends lost 5 bases and 8 bases respectively, with 15 bases between them. The CDR3 sequence: CASSVGRAGGYTF. In nucleotides, the CDR3 is TGTGCCAGCAGCGTGGGAAGGGCTGGCGGCTACACCTTC.

This clone was observed a single time. CDR3 sequence reads: CASSYSMARANYGYTF. As DNA, the CDR3 is TGTGCCAGCAGTTACTCGATGGCCAGGGCCAACTATGGCTACACCTTC. The gene calls are TRBV6-5 and TRBJ1-2, with D possibly matching TRBD1 (5 bases). This CDR3 is built from 16 residues. The V end lost 0 bases, the J end lost 2 bases, and 13 bases lay between the germline ends. Germline assignment: CDR1 MNHEY and CDR2 SVGAGI.

V is TRBV6-2 or TRBV6-3 and J is TRBJ2-7; D might be TRBD1 (5 bases). Per germline, CDR1 MNHEY and CDR2 SVGEGT. The germline V and J ends were trimmed by 4 bases and 12 bases, with 13 bases remaining between them. CDR3 length: 11 amino acids. The CDR3 loop reads CASSSPGILYF. Written as DNA, the CDR3 is TGTGCCAGCAGTTCCCCAGGGATCCTGTACTTC.

This sequence joins TRBV28 and TRBJ1-5; possible D gene TRBD1, 5 bases. Germline V CDR1 and CDR2: MDHEN, SYDVKM. Trimming stripped 3 bases from V and 2 bases from J, with 11 bases between. The CDR3 loop spans 15 amino acids. The CDR3 loop is CASSFGGTGNQPQHF. DNA for the CDR3: TGTGCCAGCAGTTTTGGGGGGACGGGCAATCAGCCCCAGCATTTT.